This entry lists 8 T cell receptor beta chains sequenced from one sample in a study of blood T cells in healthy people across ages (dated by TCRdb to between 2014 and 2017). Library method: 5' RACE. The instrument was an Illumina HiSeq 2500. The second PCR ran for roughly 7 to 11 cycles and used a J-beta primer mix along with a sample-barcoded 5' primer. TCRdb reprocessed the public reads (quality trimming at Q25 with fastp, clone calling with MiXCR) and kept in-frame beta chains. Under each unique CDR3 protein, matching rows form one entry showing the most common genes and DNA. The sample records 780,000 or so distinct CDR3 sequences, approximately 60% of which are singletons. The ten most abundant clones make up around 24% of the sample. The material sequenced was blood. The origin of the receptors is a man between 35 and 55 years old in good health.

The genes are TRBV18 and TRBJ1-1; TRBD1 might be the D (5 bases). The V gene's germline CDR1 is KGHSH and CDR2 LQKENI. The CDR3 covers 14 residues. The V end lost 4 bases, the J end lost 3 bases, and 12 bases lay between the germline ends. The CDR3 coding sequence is TGTGCCAGCTCACTCGAGGGGAGGGACACTGAAGCTTTCTTT. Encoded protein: CASSLEGRDTEAFF.

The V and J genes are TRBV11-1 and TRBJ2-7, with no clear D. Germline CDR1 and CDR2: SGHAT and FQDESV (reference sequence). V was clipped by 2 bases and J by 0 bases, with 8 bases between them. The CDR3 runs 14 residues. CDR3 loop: CASSLTQLSYEQYF. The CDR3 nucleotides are TGTGCCAGCAGCTTAACTCAGCTCTCCTACGAGCAGTACTTC.

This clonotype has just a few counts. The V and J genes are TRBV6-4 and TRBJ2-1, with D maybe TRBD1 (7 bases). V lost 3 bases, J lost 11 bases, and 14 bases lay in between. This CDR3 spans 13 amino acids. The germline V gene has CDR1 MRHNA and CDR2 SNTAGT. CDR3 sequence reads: CASSEYQGGKQFF. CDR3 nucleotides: TGTGCCAGCAGTGAATATCAGGGGGGTAAGCAGTTCTTC.

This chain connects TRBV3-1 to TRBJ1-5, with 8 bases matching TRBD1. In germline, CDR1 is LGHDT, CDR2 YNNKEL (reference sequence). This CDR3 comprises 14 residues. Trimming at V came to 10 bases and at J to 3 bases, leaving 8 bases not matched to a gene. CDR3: CANPTGEVNQPQHF. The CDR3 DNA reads TGTGCCAACCCGACAGGGGAGGTCAATCAGCCCCAGCATTTT.

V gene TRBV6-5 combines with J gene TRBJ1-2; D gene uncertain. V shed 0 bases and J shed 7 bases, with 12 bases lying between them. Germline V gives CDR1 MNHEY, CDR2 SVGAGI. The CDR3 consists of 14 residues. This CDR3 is CASSYSPREAGYTF. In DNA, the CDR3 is TGTGCCAGCAGTTACTCCCCCCGGGAGGCTGGCTACACCTTC.

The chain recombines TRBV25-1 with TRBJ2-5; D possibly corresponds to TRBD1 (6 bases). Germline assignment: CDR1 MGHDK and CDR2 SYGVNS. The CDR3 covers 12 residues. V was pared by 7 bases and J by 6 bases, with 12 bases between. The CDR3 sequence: CASMGAAKTQYF. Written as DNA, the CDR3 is TGTGCCAGCATGGGGGCGGCAAAGACCCAGTACTTC.

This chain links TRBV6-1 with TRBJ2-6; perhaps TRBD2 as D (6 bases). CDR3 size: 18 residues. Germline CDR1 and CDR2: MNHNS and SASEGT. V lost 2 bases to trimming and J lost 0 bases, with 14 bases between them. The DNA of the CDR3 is TGTGCCAGCAGTGAATACGGGGAGGATTACTCTGGGGCCAACGTCCTGACTTTC. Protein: CASSEYGEDYSGANVLTF.

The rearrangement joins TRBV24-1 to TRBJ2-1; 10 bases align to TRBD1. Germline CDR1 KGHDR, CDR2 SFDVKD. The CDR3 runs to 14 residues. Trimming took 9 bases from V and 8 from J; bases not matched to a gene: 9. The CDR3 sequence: CATSTGGWLDEQFF. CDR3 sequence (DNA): TGTGCCACCTCGACAGGGGGCTGGTTGGATGAGCAGTTCTTC.